Listed below are T cell receptor beta chains from one sample, sequenced in a study of blood T cell repertoires in COVID-19. This table comes from immunoSEQ multiplex PCR, and its TCRdb copy is limited to in-frame clones, with some not included. Here the sample spans about 46,000 clones, more than 85% being singletons. Sequenced material: PBMCs or T cells enriched from blood (not recorded which). Source of these receptors: a woman in her 50s who had recovered from COVID-19. Both conserved end residues are part of each CDR3. A D gene is named only where the DNA matches it firmly. Size values are once, few and many counts, or a class for expanded clones, and some rows have none.

TGTGCCAGCTCACCGGGACAGCCCCTCGGCACAGATACGCAGTATTTT | CASSPGQPLGTDTQYF | TRBD1 | TRBV18 | NA | TRBJ2-3
TGTGCCAGCAGTTACTCGTCCCCCGGGCTAGCCGACGAGCAGTACTTC | CASSYSSPGLADEQYF | NA | TRBV6-5 | NA | TRBJ2-7
TGTGCCAGCAGTTCCCAACCGGGACTAGCGGGGGGAAAGAACACCGGGGAGCTGTTTTTT | CASSSQPGLAGGKNTGELFF | TRBD2 | TRBV27 | NA | TRBJ2-2
TGTGCCAGCAGCAACCGGGACTACGGCGGGGAGCTGTTTTTT | CASSNRDYGGELFF | TRBD2 | TRBV7-9 | few | TRBJ2-2
TGTGCCAGCATTAAACAGGGTTACGGAAACACCATATATTTT | CASIKQGYGNTIYF | NA | TRBV6-5 | NA | TRBJ1-3
TGTGCCAGCAGCAAGACAGGGGCGAACACTGAAGCTTTCTTT | CASSKTGANTEAFF | TRBD1 | TRBV9 | once | TRBJ1-1
TGCGCCAGCAGCCTCTCGACGGGGAAAACCCAAGAGACCCAGTACTTC | CASSLSTGKTQETQYF | NA | TRBV4-1 | NA | TRBJ2-5
TGTGCCAGCAGCGTAGTAGGGGGTGCGTCCTACAATGAGCAGTTCTTC | CASSVVGGASYNEQFF | NA | TRBV9 | NA | TRBJ2-1
TGCGCCAGCAGCCGGGACAGCTACGAGCAGTACTTC | CASSRDSYEQYF | TRBD1 | TRBV5-1 | NA | TRBJ2-7
TGTGCCAGCAGCCTAATCCGGGGATGGAACTATGGCTACACCTTC | CASSLIRGWNYGYTF | NA | TRBV14 | NA | TRBJ1-2
TGTGCCAGCAGCGACAGGGGCAAGTTTAGTTTTGGTGAAGCTTTCTTT | CASSDRGKFSFGEAFF | TRBD1 | TRBV5-4 | NA | TRBJ1-1
TGTGCCAGCAGTTACCCTACAGGGGGCTATTTTGGCTACACCTTC | CASSYPTGGYFGYTF | TRBD1 | TRBV6-6 | NA | TRBJ1-2
TGTGCCACAAATCGGGGCTCCGCGGGAACCGGGGAGCTGTTTTTT | CATNRGSAGTGELFF | NA | TRBV6-5 | NA | TRBJ2-2
TGTGCCAGCAGCCTCGGGACAGGGGCCTATGGCTACACCTTC | CASSLGTGAYGYTF | TRBD1 | TRBV28 | NA | TRBJ1-2
TGTGCCAGTAGTATTGGCGGGGGCAGGGATACGCAGTATTTT | CASSIGGGRDTQYF | NA | TRBV19 | NA | TRBJ2-3
TGTGCCAGCCATCGGGAGGGTGAGCAGTACTTC | CASHREGEQYF | TRBD2 | TRBV2 | NA | TRBJ2-7
TGTGCCAGCAGCTTAAAAGCGGGGGGCCGCGCAGATACGCAGTATTTT | CASSLKAGGRADTQYF | TRBD2 | TRBV7-8 | NA | TRBJ2-3
TGTGCCAGCAGTCCAGTTTTGAGCAATCAGCCCCAGCATTTT | CASSPVLSNQPQHF | NA | TRBV2 | NA | TRBJ1-5
TGTGCCAGCAGTCGAACAGGGATTACCTACGAGCAGTACTTC | CASSRTGITYEQYF | NA | TRBV28 | NA | TRBJ2-7
TGTGCCATCAGCACCGCGACGGGGTTAGATGGCTACACCTTC | CAISTATGLDGYTF | NA | TRBV10-3 | NA | TRBJ1-2
TGTGCCAGTAGTATAAAGGGACAGGGGCACCAAGACGCTTTCTTT | CASSIKGQGHQDAFF | TRBD1 | TRBV19 | NA | TRBJ1-1
TGCGCCAGCAGCAAAGCCGTCCTAGCGGGGGGTTTCAATGAGCAGTTCTTC | CASSKAVLAGGFNEQFF | TRBD2 | TRBV4-1 | NA | TRBJ2-1
TGTGCCAGCAGCATGGAGGACAGTTCGAATTCACCCCTCCACTTT | CASSMEDSSNSPLHF | NA | TRBV7-2 | NA | TRBJ1-6
TGTGCCAGCAGTTCCGGGACAACTGAAAAACTGTTTTTT | CASSSGTTEKLFF | NA | TRBV6-2/TRBV6-3 | NA | TRBJ1-4
TGTGCCAGCAGCTTTGGTGACAGGGTGGGCGAGCAGTACTTC | CASSFGDRVGEQYF | TRBD1 | TRBV7-6 | few | TRBJ2-7
TGTGCCAGCAGCTTATTAGCGGGGGGGCTCGATGAGCAGTTCTTC | CASSLLAGGLDEQFF | TRBD2 | TRBV11-2 | NA | TRBJ2-1
TGTGCCCGGGCTAGCGGTCCTGGGGGGCAGTACTTC | CARASGPGGQYF | TRBD2 | TRBV2 | NA | TRBJ2-7
TGTGCCAGCAGCCTAGACCGATATGGCTACACCTTC | CASSLDRYGYTF | NA | TRBV5-4 | NA | TRBJ1-2
TGTGCCAGCAGCTATGACTCCGTACGAGATACGCAGTATTTT | CASSYDSVRDTQYF | NA | TRBV11-2 | NA | TRBJ2-3
TGTGCCAGCACGCGGGAGCTAACCTCCACCGGGGAGCTGTTTTTT | CASTRELTSTGELFF | TRBD2 | TRBV2 | NA | TRBJ2-2
TGTGCCAGCAGTCGCCCTCGGGACAGGGTGAATGAGCAGTTCTTC | CASSRPRDRVNEQFF | TRBD1 | TRBV13 | NA | TRBJ2-1
TGCGCCAGCAGATCTCTAGCGGGAGAGGGAGATACGCAGTATTTT | CASRSLAGEGDTQYF | TRBD2 | TRBV5-1 | NA | TRBJ2-3
TGTGCCAGCAGCCGGACAGGGGCTGGGGCCAACGTCCTGACTTTC | CASSRTGAGANVLTF | TRBD1 | TRBV11-2 | NA | TRBJ2-6
TGCGCCAGCAGTGCGGGAGCCAAAAACATTCAGTACTTC | CASSAGAKNIQYF | NA | TRBV10-2 | NA | TRBJ2-4
TGTGCCAGCACCTTCGAGGCAGGGGGCATGGGGGCGACAGATACGCAGTATTTT | CASTFEAGGMGATDTQYF | TRBD1 | TRBV5-5 | NA | TRBJ2-3
TGTGCCAGCAGTCCTATAGGACAGGGACAAGAGGGCTACACCTTC | CASSPIGQGQEGYTF | TRBD1 | TRBV28 | NA | TRBJ1-2
TGTGCGCTTGCGGGGCAGGTGAATTCACCCCTCCACTTT | CALAGQVNSPLHF | NA | TRBV30 | NA | TRBJ1-6
TGTGCCAGCAGTGTAACAGGGGGCGACGGCTATGGCTACACCTTC | CASSVTGGDGYGYTF | TRBD1 | TRBV7-9 | NA | TRBJ1-2
TGTGCCAGCAGCCTAGCGGCCTCGTATTACGAGCAGTACTTC | CASSLAASYYEQYF | TRBD2 | TRBV2 | NA | TRBJ2-7
TGTGCCAGCAGTGTAGGAATGGGGGGTAGTATCTCCTACGAGCAGTACTTC | CASSVGMGGSISYEQYF | NA | TRBV2 | NA | TRBJ2-7
TGCGCCAGCAGCTTGGCCGCGGGGGCGGATTCACCCCTCCACTTT | CASSLAAGADSPLHF | NA | TRBV5-1 | few | TRBJ1-6
TGTGCCAGCAGTTCACGGGACAGGGGGACCTACGAGCAGTACTTC | CASSSRDRGTYEQYF | TRBD1 | TRBV28 | NA | TRBJ2-7
TGTGCCAGCAGTCGAACCCCGGGAGGGAATTACGAGCAGTACTTC | CASSRTPGGNYEQYF | TRBD2 | TRBV7-2 | NA | TRBJ2-7